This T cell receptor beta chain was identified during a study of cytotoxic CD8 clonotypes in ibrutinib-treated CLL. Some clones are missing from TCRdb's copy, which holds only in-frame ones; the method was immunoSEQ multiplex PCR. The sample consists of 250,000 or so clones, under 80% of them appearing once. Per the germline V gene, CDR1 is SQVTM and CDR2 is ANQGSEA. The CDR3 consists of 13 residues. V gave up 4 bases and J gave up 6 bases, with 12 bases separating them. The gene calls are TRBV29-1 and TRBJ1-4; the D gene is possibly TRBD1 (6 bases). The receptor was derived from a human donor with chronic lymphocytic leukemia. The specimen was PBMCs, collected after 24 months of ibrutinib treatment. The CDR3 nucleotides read TGCAGCGTTGCCTACAGGGTGGATGAAAAACTGTTTTTT. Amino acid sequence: CSVAYRVDEKLFF.